The 8 T cell receptor beta chains in this list originate from one sample, sequenced in a study of cytomegalovirus exposure and HLA in healthy donors. A multiplex PCR was run with 60 Vbeta primers and 13 Jbeta primers. TCRdb keeps only in-frame clones here, not all; method: immunoSEQ multiplex PCR. Of about 120,000 clones in the sample, just under 75% were seen once. The sample consisted of PBMCs. The receptors stem from a human donor in good health.

The chain carries TRBV7-9 and TRBJ1-5, with D tentatively TRBD1 (5 bases). This CDR3 has 12 residues. The V gene lost 8 bases and the J gene lost 3 bases, with 8 bases spanning the gap. Germline V gene sequence: CDR1 SEHNR, CDR2 FQNEAQ (reference sequence). Here the CDR3 reads CASGADNQPQHF. The CDR3 nucleotides are TGTGCCAGCGGGGCTGACAATCAGCCCCAGCATTTT.

The rearrangement joins TRBV5-1 to TRBJ2-2; D is perhaps TRBD1 (6 bases). The germline V gene encodes CDR1 SGHRS and CDR2 YFSETQ. The CDR3 consists of 16 residues. The germline V and J ends were trimmed by 0 bases and 4 bases, with 13 bases remaining between them. This chain's CDR3 is CASSLDGRGFTGELFF. Written as DNA, the CDR3 is TGCGCCAGCAGCTTGGATGGCAGGGGTTTCACCGGGGAGCTGTTTTTT.

The gene calls are TRBV7-9 and TRBJ1-5; 8 positions agree with TRBD1. Germline CDR1 reads SEHNR; CDR2 reads FQNEAQ (reference sequence). The CDR3 totals 15 residues. Losses at the gene ends were 5 bases for V and 5 bases for J; bases not matched to a gene: 8. This chain's CDR3 is CASSLGGTGDQPQHF. The CDR3, as DNA: TGTGCCAGCAGCCTCGGAGGGACAGGTGATCAGCCCCAGCATTTT.

The chain uses TRBV15 and TRBJ2-3; D is possibly TRBD1 (5 bases). CDR1 LNHNV and CDR2 YYDKDF come from the germline V gene (reference sequence). The CDR3 is 16 residues long. Trimming took 1 base from V and 2 from J, leaving 13 bases between them. The CDR3 DNA reads as TGTGCCACCAGCAGAGGGGGTAGGGGTCACACAGATACGCAGTATTTT. This gives the protein CATSRGGRGHTDTQYF.

The genes are TRBV9 and TRBJ1-5; D call uncertain. CDR3 length: 15 residues. Germline V CDR1 and CDR2: SGDLS, YYNGEE. With 0 bases removed from V and 4 bases from J, the gap between germline ends came to 11 bases. The CDR3 DNA reads as TGTGCCAGCAGCGTAGGACCGGGGTGGAATCAGCCCCAGCATTTT. Translation gives CASSVGPGWNQPQHF.

The CDR3 bases are TGTGCCAGCAGTTCTTACTTGGAGGGGACTGAAGCTTTCTTT. Encoded protein: CASSSYLEGTEAFF. This chain links TRBV6-6 with TRBJ1-1; possibly TRBD1 for D (5 bases). Germline V lookup: CDR1 MNHNY, CDR2 SVGAGI (reference sequence). V lost 4 bases and J 5 bases, leaving 14 bases between the germline ends. The CDR3 has 14 residues.

V usage is TRBV30 and J usage is TRBJ1-2, with 10 bases matching TRBD1. J lost 3 bases, V lost 4 bases, and 8 bases had no gene match. Germline assignment: CDR1 GTSNPN and CDR2 SVGIG (reference sequence). The CDR3 runs 15 residues. As DNA, the CDR3 is TGTGCCTGGAAAAGAGGGGGGACAGGGGACTATGGCTACACCTTC. Protein: CAWKRGGTGDYGYTF.

This chain joins TRBV30 and TRBJ1-1, with TRBD1 matching over 9 bases. Germline values: CDR1 GTSNPN, CDR2 SVGIG (reference sequence). Trimming took 5 bases from V and 6 from J; bases not matched to a gene: 7. There are 13 residues in the CDR3. In DNA form, the CDR3 reads TGTGCCTGGTGGGGACAGGGTCGGGCTGAAGCTTTCTTT. Protein: CAWWGQGRAEAFF.